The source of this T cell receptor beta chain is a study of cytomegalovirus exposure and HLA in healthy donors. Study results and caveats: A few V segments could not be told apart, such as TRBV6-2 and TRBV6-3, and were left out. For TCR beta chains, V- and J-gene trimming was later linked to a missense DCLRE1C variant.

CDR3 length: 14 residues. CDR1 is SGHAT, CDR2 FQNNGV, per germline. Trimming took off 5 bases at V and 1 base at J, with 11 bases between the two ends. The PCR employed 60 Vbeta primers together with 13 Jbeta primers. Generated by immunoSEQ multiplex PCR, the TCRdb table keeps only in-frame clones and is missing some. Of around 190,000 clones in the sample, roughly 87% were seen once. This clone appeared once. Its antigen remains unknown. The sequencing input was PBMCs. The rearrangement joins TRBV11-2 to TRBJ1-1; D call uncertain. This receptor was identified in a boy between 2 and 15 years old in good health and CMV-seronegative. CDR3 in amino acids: CASSARVPNTEAFF. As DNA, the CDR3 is TGTGCCAGCAGCGCGAGGGTTCCGAACACTGAAGCTTTCTTT.